The 17 T cell receptor beta chains presented below share a single source sample, sequenced in a study of OX40 agonist ivuxolimab in advanced cancers. Repertoires were generated with immunoSEQ multiplex PCR, while TCRdb's copy carries only in-frame clones and drops some. Of 85,000 to 90,000 clones listed, 75% to 90% were seen once; the top ten hold around 0.2%. Source: CD4+ or CD8+ T cells sorted from blood, taken in a trial of the OX40 agonist ivuxolimab. These receptor sequences come from an adult with an advanced solid tumor such as melanoma, head and neck, liver or kidney cancer.

The chain employs TRBV5-1 and TRBJ1-1; D is uncertain. Trimming removed 2 bases at V and 7 bases at J, with 24 bases between. CDR1 is SGHRS, CDR2 YFSETQ, per germline. The CDR3 spans 17 residues. The CDR3 nucleotides read TGCGCCAGCAGCTTCGAGCCGATGAGCAAAGGAGGAAGTGAAGCTTTCTTT. It is translated as CASSFEPMSKGGSEAFF.

In this sample, this clone turned up a few times. The chain couples TRBV30 to TRBJ1-5; D gene uncertain. Germline V lookup: CDR1 GTSNPN, CDR2 SVGIG (reference sequence). The CDR3 is made up of 14 amino acids. Deletions cut 0 bases from V and 1 base from J, with 7 bases between. Here the CDR3 reads CAWSVLGSNQPQHF. The CDR3 DNA follows: TGTGCCTGGAGTGTGTTGGGGAGCAATCAGCCCCAGCATTTT.

A few counts support this clone. The V and J genes are TRBV27 and TRBJ1-5; D is uncertain. The CDR3 runs to 14 residues. Trimming took 3 bases from V and 4 from J, leaving 10 bases between them. Germline V gene sequence: CDR1 MNHEY, CDR2 SMNVEV (reference sequence). The CDR3, as DNA: TGTGCCAGCAGTTTTTCCGGAAAAAATCAGCCCCAGCATTTT. This sequence encodes CASSFSGKNQPQHF.

The chain joins TRBV4-3 to TRBJ2-7; D is possibly TRBD1 or TRBD2 (5 bases each). This CDR3 contains 19 residues. Germline CDR1 and CDR2: LGHNA and YSLEER. V lost 0 bases and J 0 bases, leaving 21 bases between the germline ends. CDR3 residues: CASSQELAGGGTYSYEQYF. The CDR3 region has the DNA TGCGCCAGCAGCCAAGAGCTTGCCGGTGGGGGTACCTACTCCTACGAGCAGTACTTC.

This clone was seen once. This chain links TRBV5-1 with TRBJ1-1; possible D gene TRBD1, 5 bases. The germline V gene encodes CDR1 SGHRS and CDR2 YFSETQ. V gave up 4 bases and J gave up 2 bases, with 15 bases separating them. This CDR3 is built from 15 residues. As DNA, the CDR3 is TGCGCCAGCAGCCGGAACCAGGGATCTAACACTGAAGCTTTCTTT. Encoded protein: CASSRNQGSNTEAFF.

This clone was counted a few times. The V gene is TRBV5-6, the J gene TRBJ1-1; no definite D call. V lost 3 bases to trimming and J lost 8 bases, with 11 bases between them. The germline V gene has CDR1 SGHDT and CDR2 YYEEEE. The CDR3 runs 12 residues. The CDR3 loop is CASSSETREAFF. The CDR3 nucleotides are TGTGCCAGCAGCTCTGAGACTCGGGAAGCTTTCTTT.

V usage is TRBV7-6 and J usage is TRBJ1-3; D call uncertain. Germline V gives CDR1 SGHVS, CDR2 FNYEAQ. Deletions cut 5 bases from V and 0 bases from J, with 17 bases between. The CDR3 totals 17 residues. CDR3 amino acids: CASSPRRRVDSGNTIYF. The CDR3, as DNA: TGTGCCAGCAGCCCTCGGAGGAGGGTGGACTCTGGAAACACCATATATTTT.

The chain employs TRBV2 and TRBJ2-5, with D tentatively TRBD1 (5 bases). Germline CDR1 and CDR2: SNHLY and FYNNEI. The CDR3 sequence is 15 residues long. The V end was cut by 7 bases, the J end by 7 bases, with 22 bases between. In DNA, the CDR3 is TGTGCCAGCAAGACCCTGGGGCAGGGCCTGGGGACCCAGTACTTC. Encoded protein: CASKTLGQGLGTQYF. Together with reference TRBV2 and TRBJ2-5, the CDR3 gives the full variable domain: EPEVTQTPSHQVTQMGQEVILRCVPISNHLYFYWYRQILGQKVEFLVSFYNNEISEKSEIFDDQFSVERPDGSNFTLKIRSTKLEDSAMYFCASKTLGQGLGTQYFGPGTRLLVL.

The genes are TRBV7-9 and TRBJ1-2; D remains unclear. This CDR3 has 13 residues. Germline V CDR1 and CDR2: SEHNR, FQNEAQ (reference sequence). V lost 3 bases and J 8 bases, leaving 13 bases between the germline ends. The CDR3 is CASSFREASGYTF. CDR3 coding DNA: TGTGCCAGCAGCTTCCGGGAGGCTTCGGGCTACACCTTC. Using reference TRBV7-9 and TRBJ1-2 for the parts outside the CDR3, the full variable domain is DTGVSQNPRHKITKRGQNVTFRCDPISEHNRLYWYRQTLGQGPEFLTYFQNEAQLEKSRLLSDRFSAERPKGSFSTLEIQRTEQGDSAMYLCASSFREASGYTFGSGTRLTVV.

The table lists this clone with a few counts. This chain connects TRBV10-3 to TRBJ1-2; 7 bases line up with TRBD1. V lost 2 bases, J lost 8 bases, and 11 bases stayed unmatched. The germline CDR1 and CDR2 sequences are ENHRY and SYGVKD. The CDR3 contains 15 residues. CDR3 DNA sequence: TGTGCCATCAGTGAGATGGGCACTGGGGACAGCGGCTACACCTTC. Encoded protein: CAISEMGTGDSGYTF.

The chain joins TRBV5-4 to TRBJ1-4; no clear D. Germline CDR1 reads SGHNT; CDR2 reads YYREEE (reference sequence). This CDR3 comprises 14 residues. V lost 2 bases to trimming and J lost 7 bases, with 12 bases between them. CDR3 residues: CASSLGGSSEKLFF. In DNA form, the CDR3 reads TGTGCCAGCAGCTTAGGAGGGTCGAGTGAAAAACTGTTTTTT. The whole variable domain, remainder taken from reference TRBV5-4 and TRBJ1-4, is ETGVTQSPTHLIKTRGQQVTLRCSSQSGHNTVSWYQQALGQGPQFIFQYYREEENGRGNFPPRFSGLQFPNYSSELNVNALELDDSALYLCASSLGGSSEKLFFGSGTQLSVL.

V is TRBV7-8 and J is TRBJ2-5; 8 nucleotides match TRBD1. Germline values: CDR1 SGHVS, CDR2 FQNEAQ. V gave up 2 bases and J gave up 4 bases; unmatched junction bases: 3. The CDR3 has 14 amino acids. The CDR3 coding sequence is TGTGCCAGCAGCTTACAGGGGGCCGGAGAGACCCAGTACTTC. Its translation: CASSLQGAGETQYF.

The chain recombines TRBV2 with TRBJ1-2, with 7 bases aligning to TRBD1. From germline, CDR1 is SNHLY and CDR2 FYNNEI. This CDR3 is built from 14 residues. V gave up 6 bases and J gave up 3 bases; unmatched junction bases: 7. The CDR3 region has the DNA TGTGCCAGCAGGCTACAGGGGAAAGACTATGGCTACACCTTC. Translated, it gives CASRLQGKDYGYTF.

The chain combines TRBV7-3 with TRBJ2-2; maybe TRBD1 (5 bases). V shed 10 bases and J shed 7 bases, with 10 bases lying between them. This CDR3 has 11 amino acids. The germline gives CDR1 SGHTA, CDR2 FQGTGA. CDR3 in amino acids: CATQGRGELFF. The CDR3 coding sequence is TGTGCCACCCAGGGTCGCGGGGAGCTGTTTTTT.

V is TRBV7-3 and J is TRBJ2-1; D is ambiguous. This CDR3 spans 16 amino acids. The V end lost 1 base, the J end lost 2 bases, and 12 bases lay between the germline ends. Germline values: CDR1 SGHTA, CDR2 FQGTGA. The CDR3 here is CASSLSSAETYNEQFF. CDR3 DNA sequence: TGTGCCAGCAGCTTAAGCTCGGCTGAAACCTACAATGAGCAGTTCTTC.

The chain uses TRBV6-5 and TRBJ1-2; 8 nucleotides align to TRBD1. The CDR3 is made up of 13 amino acids. CDR1 and CDR2 from the germline V gene are MNHEY and SVGAGI. V was pared by 6 bases and J by 7 bases, with 7 bases of the junction left unmatched. CDR3 amino acids: CASSDRGVSGYTF. The CDR3 DNA reads as TGTGCCAGCAGCGACAGGGGAGTAAGTGGCTACACCTTC.

The V and J genes are TRBV5-1 and TRBJ2-5, with D possibly being TRBD1 (5 bases). CDR1 SGHRS and CDR2 YFSETQ come from the germline V gene. CDR3 length: 15 amino acids. The V end was cut by 0 bases, the J end by 5 bases, with 14 bases between. The CDR3 DNA reads TGCGCCAGCAGCTTGGAGCAGGGATTGTGGGAGACCCAGTACTTC. Its translation is CASSLEQGLWETQYF.